A single sample is the source of the 12 T cell receptor beta chains below, sequenced in a study of shared clonotypes between healthy human individuals. Naive CD8 cells lacked CD45RO, underwent positive selection for CCR7 and left out terminally differentiated effector memory CD45RA+ cells. Method: immunoSEQ multiplex PCR; TCRdb's copy keeps in-frame clones and lacks some. The data contain around 2,000,000 clones, 85% to 95% of them singletons. Sequencing input: naive CD8+ T cells from PBMCs. The source of these receptors is a man aged 18-30 years in good health. Some clones in this sample may be carry-over from other donors' samples.

This clone was detected once. The chain joins TRBV7-3 to TRBJ2-3, with D possibly TRBD1 on 6 matching bases. The CDR3 contains 16 residues. Deletions cut 1 base from V and 4 bases from J, with 15 bases between. In germline, CDR1 is SGHTA, CDR2 FQGTGA. CDR3 sequence reads: CASSLMQGRGADTQYF. The DNA of the CDR3 is TGTGCCAGCAGCTTAATGCAGGGGCGCGGAGCAGATACGCAGTATTTT.

This chain connects TRBV4-3 to TRBJ2-7; 11 bases are shared with TRBD2. This CDR3 is 18 amino acids long. After removal of 0 bases from V and 3 bases from J, the junction contained 10 bases not matched to a gene. The germline V gene encodes CDR1 LGHNA and CDR2 YSLEER. The CDR3 DNA reads TGCGCCAGCAGCCAAGATAGGGTGAGACTAGCGGGGATCTACGAGCAGTACTTC. It codes for CASSQDRVRLAGIYEQYF.

Concerning this clone: Other nucleotide sequences in the sample specify the same CDR3. This chain joins TRBV5-6 and TRBJ2-4; a possible D gene is TRBD1 (5 bases). Trimming left V 0 bases short and J 3 bases short, with 7 bases between. CDR1 SGHDT and CDR2 YYEEEE come from the germline V gene. The CDR3 length is 14 residues. The CDR3 loop reads CASSLGQGKNIQYF. CDR3 DNA sequence: TGTGCCAGCAGCTTGGGCCAGGGCAAAAACATTCAGTACTTC.

This clone was detected only once. The J gene is TRBJ2-1, the V gene TRBV27, with 9 positions matching TRBD2. The CDR3 has 13 amino acids. Germline V gives CDR1 MNHEY, CDR2 SMNVEV (reference sequence). Germline trimming cut 4 bases from V and 13 bases from J; bases unmatched to any gene: 8. This chain's CDR3 is CASSSSASGTQFF. For the CDR3, the DNA is TGTGCCAGCAGTTCCTCCGCTAGCGGGACTCAGTTCTTC.

To note about this clone: Other DNA sequences in the sample encode the same CDR3. The chain employs TRBV6-1 and TRBJ2-7, with D possibly being TRBD2 (5 bases). V was trimmed by 2 bases and J by 2 bases, leaving 7 bases between them. Germline CDR1 and CDR2: MNHNS and SASEGT. The length of the CDR3 is 13 residues. In DNA form, the CDR3 reads TGTGCCAGCAGTGAAACGGGGACCTACGAGCAGTACTTC. Protein: CASSETGTYEQYF.

The chain links TRBV11-2 to TRBJ1-1; 7 positions agree with TRBD1. This CDR3 is built from 16 residues. Trimming at V came to 1 base and at J to 3 bases, leaving 8 bases not matched to a gene. In germline, CDR1 is SGHAT, CDR2 FQNNGV. The CDR3 protein is CASSLVEGAGYTEAFF. The DNA of the CDR3 is TGTGCCAGCAGCTTAGTGGAGGGGGCGGGGTACACTGAAGCTTTCTTT.

The rearrangement links TRBV7-9 to TRBJ2-5, with D perhaps being TRBD1 or TRBD2 (5 bases each). The CDR3 is 14 amino acids. V was clipped by 5 bases and J by 1 base, with 11 bases between them. In germline, CDR1 is SEHNR, CDR2 FQNEAQ (reference sequence). The CDR3 loop is CASSIAGTQETQYF. CDR3 nucleotides: TGTGCCAGCAGCATCGCCGGGACCCAAGAGACCCAGTACTTC.

The V call is TRBV4-1, the J call TRBJ2-5; 9 nucleotides match TRBD2. The V and J ends lost 0 bases and 4 bases, in that order; junction bases with no gene match: 12. This CDR3 comprises 18 residues. The germline CDR1 and CDR2 sequences are MGHRA and YSYEKL. The CDR3 nucleotides read TGCGCCAGCAGCCAAGAAGGACTAGCGATCGATGAGGGAGAGACCCAGTACTTC. Translated: CASSQEGLAIDEGETQYF.

The chain links TRBV7-9 to TRBJ1-1; D is perhaps TRBD1 (6 bases). V shed 5 bases and J shed 1 base, with 17 bases lying between them. Germline V gives CDR1 SEHNR, CDR2 FQNEAQ (reference sequence). The CDR3 consists of 16 residues. CDR3 nucleotides: TGTGCCAGCAGCCCCCCTAACGGACAGCCGAACACTGAAGCTTTCTTT. Protein sequence: CASSPPNGQPNTEAFF. Using reference TRBV7-9 and TRBJ1-1 for the parts outside the CDR3, the full variable domain is DTGVSQNPRHKITKRGQNVTFRCDPISEHNRLYWYRQTLGQGPEFLTYFQNEAQLEKSRLLSDRFSAERPKGSFSTLEIQRTEQGDSAMYLCASSPPNGQPNTEAFFGQGTRLTVV.

The V gene is TRBV6-1, the J gene TRBJ2-2; D might be TRBD2 (5 bases). Germline CDR1 reads MNHNS; CDR2 reads SASEGT. CDR3 size: 16 residues. Between the trimmed V and J ends, which lost 0 bases and 4 bases, there was a span of 12 bases. CDR3 protein: CASSEAWTGSTGELFF. CDR3 DNA sequence: TGTGCCAGCAGTGAAGCATGGACTGGGTCCACCGGGGAGCTGTTTTTT.

The chain links TRBV5-8 to TRBJ2-7; possibly TRBD2 for D (6 bases). Germline V lookup: CDR1 SGHTS, CDR2 YDEGEE. The CDR3 sequence is 13 residues long. The V end was cut by 10 bases, the J end by 2 bases, with 16 bases between. The CDR3: CAQSRGGTYEQYF. CDR3 nucleotide sequence: TGTGCCCAGTCCCGTGGGGGGACCTACGAGCAGTACTTC.

The chain carries TRBV6-5 and TRBJ2-3; D assignment may be TRBD1 or TRBD2 (5 bases each). Germline V lookup: CDR1 MNHEY, CDR2 SVGAGI. The CDR3 is 15 amino acids. Trimming shortened V by 5 bases and J by 0 bases, and 12 bases separated the two germline ends. The CDR3 nucleotides are TGTGCCAGCAGTACCGATTGGGGGAGCACAGATACGCAGTATTTT. Protein: CASSTDWGSTDTQYF.